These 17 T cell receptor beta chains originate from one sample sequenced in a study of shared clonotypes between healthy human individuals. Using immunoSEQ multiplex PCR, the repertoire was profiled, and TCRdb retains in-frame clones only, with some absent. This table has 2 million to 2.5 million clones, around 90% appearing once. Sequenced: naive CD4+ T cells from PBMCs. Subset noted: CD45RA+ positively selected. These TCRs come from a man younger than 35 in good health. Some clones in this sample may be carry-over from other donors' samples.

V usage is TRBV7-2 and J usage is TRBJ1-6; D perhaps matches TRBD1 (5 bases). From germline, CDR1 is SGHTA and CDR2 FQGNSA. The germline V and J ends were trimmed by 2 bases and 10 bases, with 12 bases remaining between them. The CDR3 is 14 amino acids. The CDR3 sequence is CASSLIPGNSPLHF. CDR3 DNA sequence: TGTGCCAGCAGCTTAATCCCAGGGAACTCACCCCTCCACTTT.

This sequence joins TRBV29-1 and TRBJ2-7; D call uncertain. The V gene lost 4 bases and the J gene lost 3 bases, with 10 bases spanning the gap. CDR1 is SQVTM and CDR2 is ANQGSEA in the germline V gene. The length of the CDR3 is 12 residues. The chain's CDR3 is CSVGDVYYEQYF. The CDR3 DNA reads TGCAGCGTTGGGGATGTTTACTACGAGCAGTACTTC.

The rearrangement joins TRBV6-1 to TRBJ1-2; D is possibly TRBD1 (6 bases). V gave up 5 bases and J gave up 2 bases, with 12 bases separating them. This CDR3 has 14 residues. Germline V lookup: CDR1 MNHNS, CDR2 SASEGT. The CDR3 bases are TGTGCCAGCAGTTCGGGACACCGAAACTATGGCTACACCTTC. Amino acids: CASSSGHRNYGYTF.

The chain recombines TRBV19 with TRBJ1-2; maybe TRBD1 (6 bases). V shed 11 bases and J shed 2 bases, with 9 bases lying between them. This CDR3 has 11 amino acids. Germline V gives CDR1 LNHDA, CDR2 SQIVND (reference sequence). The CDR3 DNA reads TGTGCCGGCGGGACAAACTATGGCTACACCTTC. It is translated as CAGGTNYGYTF.

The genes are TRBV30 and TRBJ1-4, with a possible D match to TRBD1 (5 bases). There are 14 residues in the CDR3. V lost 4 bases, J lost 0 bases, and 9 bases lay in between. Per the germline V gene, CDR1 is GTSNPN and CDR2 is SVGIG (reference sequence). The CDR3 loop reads CAWKQDATNEKLFF. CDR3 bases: TGTGCCTGGAAACAGGACGCAACTAATGAAAAACTGTTTTTT.

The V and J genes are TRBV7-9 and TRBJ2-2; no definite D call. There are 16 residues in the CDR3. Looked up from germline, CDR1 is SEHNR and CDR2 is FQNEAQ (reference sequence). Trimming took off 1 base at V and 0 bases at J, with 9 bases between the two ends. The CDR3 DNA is TGTGCCAGCAGCTTAGGTGGGAAAGCGAACACCGGGGAGCTGTTTTTT. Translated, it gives CASSLGGKANTGELFF.

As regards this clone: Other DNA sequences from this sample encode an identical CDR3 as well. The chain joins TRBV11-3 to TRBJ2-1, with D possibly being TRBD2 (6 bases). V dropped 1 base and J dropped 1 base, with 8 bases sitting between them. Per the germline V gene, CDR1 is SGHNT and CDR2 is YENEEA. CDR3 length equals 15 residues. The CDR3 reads CASSLGGTSYNEQFF. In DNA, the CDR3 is TGTGCCAGCAGCTTAGGCGGGACGTCCTACAATGAGCAGTTCTTC.

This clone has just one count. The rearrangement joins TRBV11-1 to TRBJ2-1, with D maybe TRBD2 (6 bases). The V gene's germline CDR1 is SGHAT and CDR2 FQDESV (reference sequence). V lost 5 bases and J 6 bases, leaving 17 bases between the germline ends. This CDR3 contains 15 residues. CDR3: CASSRGSGSPNEQFF. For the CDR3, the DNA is TGTGCCAGCAGCCGGGGGTCGGGATCCCCCAATGAGCAGTTCTTC.

Here the CDR3 DNA reads TGCGCCAGCAGCACCCGTTGGAGGGGACGGGGAAATTCACCCCTCCACTTT. Amino acids: CASSTRWRGRGNSPLHF. The chain uses TRBV5-1 and TRBJ1-6; D is possibly TRBD1 (5 bases). Germline assignment: CDR1 SGHRS and CDR2 YFSETQ. V lost 4 bases and J 7 bases, leaving 21 bases between the germline ends. This CDR3 comprises 17 residues.

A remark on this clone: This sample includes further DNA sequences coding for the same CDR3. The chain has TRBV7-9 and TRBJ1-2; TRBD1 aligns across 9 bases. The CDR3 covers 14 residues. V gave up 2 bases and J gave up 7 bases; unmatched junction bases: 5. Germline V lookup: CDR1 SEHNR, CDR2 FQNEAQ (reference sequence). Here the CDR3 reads CASSLLQGAGGYTF. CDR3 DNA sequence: TGTGCCAGCAGCTTATTACAGGGGGCAGGTGGCTACACCTTC.

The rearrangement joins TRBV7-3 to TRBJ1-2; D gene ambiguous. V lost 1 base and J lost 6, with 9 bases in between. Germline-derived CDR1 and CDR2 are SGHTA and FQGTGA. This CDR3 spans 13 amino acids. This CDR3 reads CASSLMGTHGYTF. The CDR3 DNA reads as TGTGCCAGCAGCTTAATGGGAACGCATGGCTACACCTTC. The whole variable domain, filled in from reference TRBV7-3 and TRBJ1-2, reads GAGVSQTPSNKVTEKGKYVELRCDPISGHTALYWYRQSLGQGPEFLIYFQGTGAADDSGLPNDRFFAVRPEGSVSTLKIQRTERGDSAVYLCASSLMGTHGYTFGSGTRLTVV.

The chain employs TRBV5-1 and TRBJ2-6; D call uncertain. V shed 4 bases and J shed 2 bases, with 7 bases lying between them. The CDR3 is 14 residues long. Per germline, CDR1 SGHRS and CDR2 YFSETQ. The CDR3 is CASSPQAGANVLTF. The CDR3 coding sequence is TGCGCCAGCAGCCCCCAGGCTGGGGCCAACGTCCTGACTTTC. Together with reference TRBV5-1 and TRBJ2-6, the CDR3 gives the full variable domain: KAGVTQTPRYLIKTRGQQVTLSCSPISGHRSVSWYQQTPGQGLQFLFEYFSETQRNKGNFPGRFSGRQFSNSRSEMNVSTLELGDSALYLCASSPQAGANVLTFGAGSRLTVL.

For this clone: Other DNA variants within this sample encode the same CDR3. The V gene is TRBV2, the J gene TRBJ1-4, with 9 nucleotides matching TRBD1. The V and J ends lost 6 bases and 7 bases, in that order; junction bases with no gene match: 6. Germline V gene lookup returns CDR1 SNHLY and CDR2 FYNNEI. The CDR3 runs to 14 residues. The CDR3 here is CASSLDRGGEKLFF. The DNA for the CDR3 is TGTGCCAGCAGCCTGGACAGGGGTGGTGAAAAACTGTTTTTT.

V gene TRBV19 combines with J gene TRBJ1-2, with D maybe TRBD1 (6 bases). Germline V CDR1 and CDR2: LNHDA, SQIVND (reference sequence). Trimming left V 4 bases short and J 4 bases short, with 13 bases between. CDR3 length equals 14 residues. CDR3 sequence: CASSNAGAGYGYTF. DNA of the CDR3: TGTGCCAGTAGTAACGCAGGGGCCGGCTATGGCTACACCTTC.

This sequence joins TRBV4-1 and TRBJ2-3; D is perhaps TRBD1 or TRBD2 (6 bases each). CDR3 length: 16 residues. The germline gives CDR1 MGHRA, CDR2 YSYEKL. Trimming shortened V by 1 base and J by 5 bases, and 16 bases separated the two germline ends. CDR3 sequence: CASSQGSGARGDTQYF. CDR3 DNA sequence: TGCGCCAGCAGCCAAGGGTCGGGGGCAAGGGGAGATACGCAGTATTTT.

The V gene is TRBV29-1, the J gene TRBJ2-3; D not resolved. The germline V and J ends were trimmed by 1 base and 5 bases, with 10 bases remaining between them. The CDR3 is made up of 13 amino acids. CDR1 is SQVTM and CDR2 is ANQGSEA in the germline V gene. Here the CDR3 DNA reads TGCAGCGTTGAAGGACTCGCGCGAGATACGCAGTATTTT. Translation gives CSVEGLARDTQYF.

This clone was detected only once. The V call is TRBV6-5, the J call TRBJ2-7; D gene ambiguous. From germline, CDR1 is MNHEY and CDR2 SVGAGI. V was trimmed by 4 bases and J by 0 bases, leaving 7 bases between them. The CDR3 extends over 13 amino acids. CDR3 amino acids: CASSSYISYEQYF. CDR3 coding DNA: TGTGCCAGCAGTTCCTATATCTCCTACGAGCAGTACTTC.